There are many counts of the clone carrying this TCR beta chain. Its specificity is unknown. RNA transcripts yielded amplified TCR beta CDR3 regions. First-round RT-PCR employed HTBI primers, with a second-round multiplex PCR after it. Each CDR3 protein is one row after TCRdb ran MiXCR on the multiplex PCR reads. The table has some 350,000 distinct CDR3 sequences, roughly 17% seen once. This entry belongs to a study of Graves' ophthalmopathy and Graves' hyperthyroidism. Overall study findings and caveats: The majority of expanded thyroid clonotypes above 0.001 frequency also occurred in blood.

Stable hyperthyroidism referred to disease that showed no ophthalmopathy within 18 months of follow-up. Hyperthyroidism in these 18- to 65-year-old patients was newly diagnosed, lasting under 2 months. Orbital computed tomography, together with clinical symptoms, serum thyroxine, TRAb and thyroid ultrasound, was used for diagnosis. In germline, CDR1 is DFQATT, CDR2 SNEGSKA (reference sequence). V was cut by 1 base and J by 1 base, with 26 bases left in between. The length of the CDR3 is 19 residues. The material sequenced was peripheral blood. The sequence came from an adult woman with stable Graves' hyperthyroidism. The V gene is TRBV20-1, the J gene TRBJ2-7; tentatively, D is TRBD1 (6 bases). CDR3 sequence (DNA): TGCAGTGCTAGAGGACAGGATGGACAGCTCCTACCTCCATCCTACGAGCAGTACTTC. It translates to CSARGQDGQLLPPSYEQYF.